This T cell receptor beta chain derives from a study of cytomegalovirus exposure and HLA in healthy donors. Turning to the study itself: There were over 350 genotyped donors. Of these, about 80% fell in the genetic ancestry cluster associated with self-reported Caucasian donors. The study, taken as a whole, reports: What a later analysis showed was that several of the most significant clusters appeared linked to common viral pathogens. Equally common other TCR beta chains were less clonally expanded than HLA-associated ones, a later analysis found. Later genetic work tied a missense DCLRE1C variant to beta-chain V and J trimming.

As concerns this clone: Its antigen is not known.

J lost 11 bases, V lost 0 bases, and 13 bases had no gene match. Germline CDR1 reads SGDLS; CDR2 reads YYNGEE. The CDR3 loop spans 17 amino acids. The PCR used 60 Vbeta and 13 Jbeta primers. TCRdb keeps only in-frame clones here, not all; method: immunoSEQ multiplex PCR. There are some 200,000 clones in the sample; approximately 80% occur only once, and roughly 0.71% lies in the top ten. The sequenced material came from PBMCs. The TCR comes from a boy aged 2-9 years in good health and CMV-seronegative. The genes are TRBV9 and TRBJ1-6; TRBD1 aligns across 8 bases. CDR3 protein: CASSVATEQGGGTPLHF. The CDR3 nucleotides are TGTGCCAGCAGCGTAGCGACCGAACAGGGGGGAGGGACACCCCTCCACTTT.